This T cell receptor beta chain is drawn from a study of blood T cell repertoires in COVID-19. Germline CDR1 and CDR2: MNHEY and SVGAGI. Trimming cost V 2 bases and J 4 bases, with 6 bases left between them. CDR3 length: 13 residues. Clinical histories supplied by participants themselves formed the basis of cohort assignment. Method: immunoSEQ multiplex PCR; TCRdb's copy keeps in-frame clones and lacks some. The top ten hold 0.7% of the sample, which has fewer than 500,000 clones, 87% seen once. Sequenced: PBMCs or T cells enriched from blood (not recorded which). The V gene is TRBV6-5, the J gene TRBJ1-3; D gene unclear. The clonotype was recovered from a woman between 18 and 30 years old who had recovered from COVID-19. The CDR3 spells CASSYLGGNTIYF. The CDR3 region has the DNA TGTGCCAGCAGTTACCTCGGGGGAAACACCATATATTTT.